This is a list of T cell receptor beta chains from one sample in a study of post-analysis software for immune sequencing data. From the PCR reads, TCRdb called clonotypes with MiXCR, one entry per CDR3 protein. The sample includes approximately 630,000 distinct CDR3 sequences, more than 50% seen only once; the top ten take approximately 10%. The sequencing input was blood. The receptors derive from a girl aged 2 to 9 with multiple sclerosis. CDR3s include the opening cysteine and the closing phenylalanine or tryptophan. A D gene is named only where the DNA matches it firmly. The listing skips clone size in some rows; elsewhere it reads once, few, many or a size class.

TRBV20-1,TRBD1,TRBJ1-5,.,TGCAGTGCTTCGACAGGGACTGATCAGCCCCAGCATTTT,CSASTGTDQPQHF
TRBV6-5,.,TRBJ2-7,.,TGTGCCAGCAGTTCCAGTAGCTCCTACGAGCAGTACTTC,CASSSSSSYEQYF
TRBV30,.,TRBJ2-3,.,TGTGCCTGGAAGGGAACTAATCCCACAGATACGCAGTATTTT,CAWKGTNPTDTQYF
TRBV6-2/TRBV6-3,.,TRBJ2-1,.,TGTGCCAGCGTCGGGACAAACTACAATGAGCAGTTCTTC,CASVGTNYNEQFF
TRBV27,TRBD2,TRBJ2-3,.,TGTGCCAGCAGTCGCGGGACTAGCGGAGGGGCAGATACGCAGTATTTT,CASSRGTSGGADTQYF
TRBV6-5,.,TRBJ2-7,.,TGTGCCAGCGGTTACACCGGGCTAGCCTACGAGCAGTACTTC,CASGYTGLAYEQYF
TRBV7-8,.,TRBJ1-2,.,TGTGCCAGCAGCTCCTGGGATCCCGCGGGAGGTCATGATGGCTACACCTTC,CASSSWDPAGGHDGYTF
TRBV10-3,.,TRBJ2-5,.,TGTGCCATCCAAGACGGGATCCAAGAGACCCAGTACTTC,CAIQDGIQETQYF
TRBV4-2,TRBD2,TRBJ2-3,few,TGTGCCAGCAGCCACCAAGCGGGAAGTAGCACAGATACGCAGTATTTT,CASSHQAGSSTDTQYF
TRBV7-9,.,TRBJ2-5,.,TGTGCCAGCAGCGGGGGCGCTTACCAAGAGACCCAGTACTTC,CASSGGAYQETQYF
TRBV6-5,TRBD2,TRBJ2-7,few,TGTGCCAGCAGGGCCTGGATTAGCGGGAGCTCCTACGAGCAGTACTTC,CASRAWISGSSYEQYF
TRBV27,TRBD2,TRBJ2-3,.,TGTGCCAGCAGTTTATCGGGGCTAGCGGGCCGCACAGATACGCAGTATTTT,CASSLSGLAGRTDTQYF
TRBV5-1,.,TRBJ2-7,.,TGCGCCAGCAGCTTGGCGCCCGGGGATGACTACGAGCAGTACTTC,CASSLAPGDDYEQYF
TRBV10-3,TRBD1,TRBJ1-6,.,TGTGCCATCAGTACTTTCGGGACAGGGAGGACCAATTCACCCCTCCACTTT,CAISTFGTGRTNSPLHF